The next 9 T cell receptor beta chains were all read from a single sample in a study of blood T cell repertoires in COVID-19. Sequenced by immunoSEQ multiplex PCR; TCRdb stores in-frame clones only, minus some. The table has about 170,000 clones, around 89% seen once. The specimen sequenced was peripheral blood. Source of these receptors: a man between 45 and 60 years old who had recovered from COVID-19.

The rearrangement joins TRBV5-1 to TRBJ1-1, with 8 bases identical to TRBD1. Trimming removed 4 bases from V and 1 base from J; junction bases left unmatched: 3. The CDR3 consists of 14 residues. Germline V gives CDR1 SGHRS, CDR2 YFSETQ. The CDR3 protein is CASSTGTGNTEAFF. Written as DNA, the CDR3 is TGCGCCAGCAGCACCGGGACAGGGAACACTGAAGCTTTCTTT.

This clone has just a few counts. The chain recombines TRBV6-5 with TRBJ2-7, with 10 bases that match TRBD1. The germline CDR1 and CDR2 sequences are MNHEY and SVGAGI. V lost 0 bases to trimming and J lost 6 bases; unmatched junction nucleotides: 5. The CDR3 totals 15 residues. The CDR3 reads CASSYSGGQGTEQYF. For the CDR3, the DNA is TGTGCCAGCAGTTACTCGGGGGGACAGGGGACCGAGCAGTACTTC.

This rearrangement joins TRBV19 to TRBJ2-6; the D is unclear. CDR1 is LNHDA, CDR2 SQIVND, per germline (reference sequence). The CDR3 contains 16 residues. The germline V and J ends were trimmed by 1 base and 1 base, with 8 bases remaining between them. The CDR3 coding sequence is TGTGCCAGTAGTATAGCGGTCCGATCTGGGGCCAACGTCCTGACTTTC. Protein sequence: CASSIAVRSGANVLTF.

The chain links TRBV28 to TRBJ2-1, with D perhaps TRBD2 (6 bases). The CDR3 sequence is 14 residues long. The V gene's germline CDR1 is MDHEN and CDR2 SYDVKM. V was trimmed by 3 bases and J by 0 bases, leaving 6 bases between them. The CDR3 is CASSLGGSYNEQFF. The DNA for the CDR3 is TGTGCCAGCAGTTTGGGGGGCTCCTACAATGAGCAGTTCTTC.

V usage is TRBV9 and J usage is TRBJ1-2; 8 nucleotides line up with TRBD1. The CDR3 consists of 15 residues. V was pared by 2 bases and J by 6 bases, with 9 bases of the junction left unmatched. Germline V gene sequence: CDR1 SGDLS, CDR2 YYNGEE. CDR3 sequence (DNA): TGTGCCAGCAGCGTCTACCAGGGGGCGTCGGATGGCTACACCTTC. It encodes CASSVYQGASDGYTF. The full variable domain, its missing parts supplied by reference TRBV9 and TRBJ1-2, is DSGVTQTPKHLITATGQRVTLRCSPRSGDLSVYWYQQSLDQGLQFLIQYYNGEERAKGNILERFSAQQFPDLHSELNLSSLELGDSALYFCASSVYQGASDGYTFGSGTRLTVV.

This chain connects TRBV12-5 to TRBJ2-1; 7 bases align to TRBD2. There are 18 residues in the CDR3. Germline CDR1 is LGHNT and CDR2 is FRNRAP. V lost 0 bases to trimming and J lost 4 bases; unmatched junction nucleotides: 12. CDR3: CASGLVGMGGSGYNEQFF. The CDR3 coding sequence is TGTGCTAGTGGTTTGGTAGGAATGGGGGGGTCGGGTTACAATGAGCAGTTCTTC.

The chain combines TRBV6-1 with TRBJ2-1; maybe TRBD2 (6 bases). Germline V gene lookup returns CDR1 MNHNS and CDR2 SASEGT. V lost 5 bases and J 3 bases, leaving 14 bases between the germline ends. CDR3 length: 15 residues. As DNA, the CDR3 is TGTGCCAGCAGTTTAACGGGAGCTAACTACAATGAGCAGTTCTTC. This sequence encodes CASSLTGANYNEQFF.

The chain's CDR3 is CASSRGREETQYF. Written as DNA, the CDR3 is TGTGCCAGCAGCAGGGGGCGCGAAGAGACCCAGTACTTC. This chain joins TRBV5-4 and TRBJ2-5, with TRBD1 identical over 7 bases. The V segment lost 4 bases and the J segment 3 bases; nucleotides outside the gene matches: 3. From germline, CDR1 is SGHNT and CDR2 YYREEE (reference sequence). The CDR3 contains 13 residues.

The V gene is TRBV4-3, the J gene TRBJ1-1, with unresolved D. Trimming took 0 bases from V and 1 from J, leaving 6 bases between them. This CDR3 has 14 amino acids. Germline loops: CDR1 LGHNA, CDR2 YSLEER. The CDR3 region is CASSQDATNTEAFF. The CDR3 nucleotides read TGCGCCAGCAGCCAAGACGCTACGAACACTGAAGCTTTCTTT.